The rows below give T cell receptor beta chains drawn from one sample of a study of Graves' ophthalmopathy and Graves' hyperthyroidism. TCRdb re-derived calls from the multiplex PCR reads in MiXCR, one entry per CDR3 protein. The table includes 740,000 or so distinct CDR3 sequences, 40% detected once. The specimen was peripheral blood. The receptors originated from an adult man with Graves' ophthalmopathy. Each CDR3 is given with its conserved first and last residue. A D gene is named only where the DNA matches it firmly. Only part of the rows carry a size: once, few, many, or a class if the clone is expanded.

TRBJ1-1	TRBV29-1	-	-	-	CSVGKGLASYEQYFGPGTEAFF
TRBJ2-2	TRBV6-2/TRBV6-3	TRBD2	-	TGTGCCAGCAGAAAAGCGGGAGGGAACACCGGGGAGCTGTTTTTT	CASRKAGGNTGELFF
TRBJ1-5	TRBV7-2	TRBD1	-	TGTGCCAGCTCACCGCCGACAGGGCCTAGGGGCAATCAGCCCCAGCATTTT	CASSPPTGPRGNQPQHF
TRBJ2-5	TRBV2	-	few	TGTGCCAGCATTGAACAGGGTTATGGGGAGACCCAGTACTTC	CASIEQGYGETQYF
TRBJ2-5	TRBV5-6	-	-	TGTGCCAGCAGCTTGATGGACGGCCAAGAGACCCAGTACTTC	CASSLMDGQETQYF
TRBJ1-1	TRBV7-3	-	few	TGTGCCAGCAGCTTGCCGGGTGGATCCGCTGAAGCTTTCTTT	CASSLPGGSAEAFF
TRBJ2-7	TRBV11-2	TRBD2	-	TGTGCCGGTTCTACTAGCGCCGGCTCCTGCGAGCAGTACTTC	CAGSTSAGSCEQYF
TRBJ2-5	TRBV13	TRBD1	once	TGCGCCAGCAGCCAAGACAGGGAAGGGAAAGAGACCCAGTACTTC	CASSQDREGKETQYF
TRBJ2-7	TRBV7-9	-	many	TGTGCCAGCAGCTTAGGATCTCGCTACGAGCAGTACTTC	CASSLGSRYEQYF
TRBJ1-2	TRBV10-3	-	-	TGTGCCTGGAGTGTCGCTCCAGTTTATGGCTACACCTTC	CAWSVAPVYGYTF
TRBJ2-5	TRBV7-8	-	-	TGTGCCACCATAAGACTACCACAAGAGACCCAGTACTTC	CATIRLPQETQYF
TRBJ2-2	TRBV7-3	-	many	TGTGCCAGCAGTTCTAACAGGGTCTCGAACACCGGGGAGCTGTTTTTT	CASSSNRVSNTGELFF
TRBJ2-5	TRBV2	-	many	TGTGCCAGCAGAGAAGGGTTCCAAGAGACCCAGTACTTC	CASREGFQETQYF
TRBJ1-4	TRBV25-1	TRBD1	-	TGTGCCAGTTTCAGGGGGTTGAATGAAAAACTGTTTTTT	CASFRGLNEKLFF
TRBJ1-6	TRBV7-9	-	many	TGTGCCAGCAGCCAGGACGGGGATAATTCACCCCTCCACTTT	CASSQDGDNSPLHF
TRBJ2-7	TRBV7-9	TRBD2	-	TGTGCCAGCGGCGACGGGCTAGCGGCCACGAGACGGTACTTC	CASGDGLAATRRYF
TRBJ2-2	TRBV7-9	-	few	TGTGCCAGCAGTTTTGGATCCACGAACACCGGGGAGCTGTTTTTT	CASSFGSTNTGELFF
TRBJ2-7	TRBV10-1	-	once	TGCGCCAGCAGTGGGACTGGCGGGGAGTTCAACGAGCAGTACTTC	CASSGTGGEFNEQYF
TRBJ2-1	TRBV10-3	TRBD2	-	TGTGCCATCAGCGTAGGAACTAGCGGGAGCGATGAGCAGTTCTTC	CAISVGTSGSDEQFF
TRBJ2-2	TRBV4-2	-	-	TGTGCCAGCAGCCAAGATTGGAGGGGACTGTTTTTT	CASSQDWRGLFF
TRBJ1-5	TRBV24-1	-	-	TGTGCCACCAGCTCACCAAGGACGACGGAAAATCAGCCCCAGCATTTT	CATSSPRTTENQPQHF
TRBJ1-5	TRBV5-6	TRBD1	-	TGTGCCAGCAGCTTGGGGACAGGGGGCACGGGCCAGCCCCAGCATTTT	CASSLGTGGTGQPQHF
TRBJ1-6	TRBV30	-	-	TGTGCCTGGAGGGAGAACAGGGATTCACCCCTCCACTTT	CAWRENRDSPLHF
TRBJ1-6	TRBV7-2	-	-	TGTGCCAGCAGCTGGGCAGGGGTTTCTGGCTCCTATAATTCACCCCTCCACTTT	CASSWAGVSGSYNSPLHF
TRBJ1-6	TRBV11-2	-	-	TGTGCCAGCAGCTTCGGCGGACGTGGGCGGTCTACCTATAATTCACCCCTCCACTTT	CASSFGGRGRSTYNSPLHF
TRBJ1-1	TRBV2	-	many	TGTGCCAGCAGCGCAAAGGGTGGAGGAGGTTTCTTT	CASSAKGGGGFF
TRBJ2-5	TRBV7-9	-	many	TGTGCCAGCAGCTTCCCACAGAGGATCGAGACCCAGTACTTC	CASSFPQRIETQYF
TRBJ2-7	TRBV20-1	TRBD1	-	TGCAGTGCCGGGGACAGGGGGAGCTCCTACGAGCAGTACTTC	CSAGDRGSSYEQYF
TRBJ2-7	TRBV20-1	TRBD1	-	TGCAGTGCTAGAGAAGGCAGGGGGCGGGACGAGCAGTACTTC	CSAREGRGRDEQYF
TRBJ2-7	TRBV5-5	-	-	TGTGCCAGCAATTTTGGGGACTCCTACGAGCAGTACTTC	CASNFGDSYEQYF
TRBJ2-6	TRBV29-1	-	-	TGCAGCGTTGCAGGACTGATGTCTGGGGCCAACGTCCTGACTTTC	CSVAGLMSGANVLTF
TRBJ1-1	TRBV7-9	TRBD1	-	TGTGCCAGCAGCGTAGGGGGACAGGGCGACACTGAAGCTTTCTTT	CASSVGGQGDTEAFF
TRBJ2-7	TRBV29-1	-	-	TGCAGCAGGAGGGGAGGCTACGAGCAGTACTTC	CSRRGGYEQYF
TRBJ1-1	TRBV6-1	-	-	TGTGCCAGCAGTCCACGCGTAACACCTTTGAACACTGAAGCTTTCTTT	CASSPRVTPLNTEAFF
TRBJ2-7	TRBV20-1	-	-	TGCAGTGCTAGAGTAGCCAGTGCCTCGTACGAGCAGTACTTC	CSARVASASYEQYF
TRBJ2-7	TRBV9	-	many	TGTGCCAGCAGCGTACGAGGGGAGCTCCCCTACGAGCAGTACTTC	CASSVRGELPYEQYF
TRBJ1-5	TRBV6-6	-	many	TGTGCCAGCAGTTACAGGGGTGGCAATCAGCCCCAGCATTTT	CASSYRGGNQPQHF
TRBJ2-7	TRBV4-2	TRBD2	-	TGTGCCAGCAGCCAATGGACTAGCGGGAGTTCCTACGAGCAGTACTTC	CASSQWTSGSSYEQYF